These T cell receptor beta chains were read from a single sample in a study of CD8 T cells in Susac syndrome. Each CDR3 protein is one row after TCRdb ran MiXCR on the immunoSEQ multiplex PCR reads. The table includes fewer than 350,000 distinct CDR3 sequences, 90% to 95% detected once. Sequencing was done on a sample of CD4+ T cells from PBMCs. The receptors originated from a human donor with multiple sclerosis. Both conserved end residues are part of each CDR3. The D gene is left open where the match is weak. Size tells how often a clone was seen (once, few, many) or the class of an expanded clone, and some rows leave it out.

V	D	size	J	DNA	CDR3
TRBV3-1	-	-	TRBJ2-3	TGTGCCAGCAGCCAAGCGGGAGTGGCAGATACGCAGTATTTT	CASSQAGVADTQYF
TRBV7-2	-	-	TRBJ1-2	TGTGCCAGCAGCCCCAGGGCGGCCTATGGCTACACCTTC	CASSPRAAYGYTF
TRBV19	TRBD1	-	TRBJ2-7	TGTGCCAGTAGTCCCGATGACAGGGCGTCCTACGAGCAGTACTTC	CASSPDDRASYEQYF
TRBV5-1	TRBD2	-	TRBJ2-5	TGCGCCAGCAGCGAACTAGCGGGGCAAGAGACCCAGTACTTC	CASSELAGQETQYF
TRBV6-2/TRBV6-3	-	-	TRBJ2-7	TGTGCCAGCATCCGGCCCGGGGGAGCCTACGAGCAGTACTTC	CASIRPGGAYEQYF
TRBV9	-	once	TRBJ1-1	TGTGCCAGCAGCGTAGGGGGACGTGGGTTGAACACTGAAGCTTTCTTT	CASSVGGRGLNTEAFF
TRBV6-1	-	-	TRBJ1-5	TGTGCCAGCAGCCCGGGACAAGGGTGGAATCAGCCCCAGCATTTT	CASSPGQGWNQPQHF
TRBV30	-	-	TRBJ2-5	TGTGCCTGGAGTGTAGGTTACCAAGAGACCCAGTACTTC	CAWSVGYQETQYF
TRBV5-6	-	-	TRBJ1-2	TGTGCCAGCAGCTTGACCTCCCCTTCCAGGGTGCACTATGGCTACACCTTC	CASSLTSPSRVHYGYTF
TRBV3-1	-	-	TRBJ1-3	TGTGCCAGCGGTCGTGCAAACACCATATATTTT	CASGRANTIYF
TRBV11-2	-	-	TRBJ2-7	TGTGCCAGCAGCTCCGACCTGGCATACGAGCAGTACTTC	CASSSDLAYEQYF
TRBV2	-	-	TRBJ1-5	TGTGCCACGGGGTCCCTACGGGGCAATCAGCCCCAGCATTTT	CATGSLRGNQPQHF
TRBV20-1	-	-	TRBJ1-6	TGCAGTGCTAGTCGGCAGGGCGTAGCACCCCTCCACTTT	CSASRQGVAPLHF
TRBV20-1	TRBD1	-	TRBJ2-3	TGCAGTGCTCCGCACAGGGGGCCCACAGATACGCAGTATTTT	CSAPHRGPTDTQYF
TRBV6-5	-	few	TRBJ2-2	TGTGCCAGCAGTTACTCTCAGGGTAACACCGGGGAGCTGTTTTTT	CASSYSQGNTGELFF
TRBV18	TRBD2	-	TRBJ2-6	TGTGCCAGCTCACCAAAGGGAGGGTTCGTACTCTCTGGGGCCAACGTCCTGACTTTC	CASSPKGGFVLSGANVLTF
TRBV5-1	-	-	TRBJ2-7	TGCGCCAGCAGCTTGGCTATACAGGGCGGCGAGCAGTACTTC	CASSLAIQGGEQYF
TRBV7-9	-	-	TRBJ1-3	TGTGCCAGCAGCTCCACCCTGGGCCCTCGGAGGGGAAACACCATATATTTT	CASSSTLGPRRGNTIYF
TRBV4-1	TRBD2	-	TRBJ2-2	TGCGCCAGCACCGGTCTAGCGGGTGCTGACACCGGGGAGCTGTTTTTT	CASTGLAGADTGELFF
TRBV7-6	TRBD1	-	TRBJ1-5	TGTGCCAGCAGCTTATCACAGGGGCTCCATCAGCCCCAGCATTTT	CASSLSQGLHQPQHF
TRBV7-9	-	-	TRBJ2-2	TGTGCCAGCAACAGACGGGGACAGAACACCGGGGAGCTGTTTTTT	CASNRRGQNTGELFF
TRBV7-2	TRBD1	-	TRBJ2-7	TGTGCCAGCAGCAGGGACAGGGGCATGGAGCAGTACTTC	CASSRDRGMEQYF
TRBV5-1	TRBD1	once	TRBJ1-6	TGCGCCAGCAGCAGGGAAAGGGGGCCGGGTAATTCACCCCTCCACTTT	CASSRERGPGNSPLHF
TRBV7-2	-	few	TRBJ1-1	TGTGCCAGCAGCGCTCGGCGGAACACTGAAGCTTTCTTT	CASSARRNTEAFF
TRBV3-1	TRBD1	-	TRBJ2-3	TGTGCCAGCAGCCAACTTAAGGGGCTACAGGGGTCGGCAGATACGCAGTATTTT	CASSQLKGLQGSADTQYF
TRBV20-1	-	once	TRBJ1-2	TGCAGTGCTAGGGTTACAGGGCTGGCAGGCTATGGCTACACCTTC	CSARVTGLAGYGYTF
TRBV12-3/TRBV12-4	-	-	TRBJ1-3	TGTGCCAGCAGTTCTAGGTTGAACTCTGGAAACACCATATATTTT	CASSSRLNSGNTIYF
TRBV19	-	once	TRBJ2-1	TGTGCCAGTAGTATAGCTCCAGGGATCTATGAGCAGTTCTTC	CASSIAPGIYEQFF
TRBV4-1	-	-	TRBJ2-3	TGCGCCAGCAGCCAAGAAGTCGTTCGCCCCACAGATACGCAGTATTTT	CASSQEVVRPTDTQYF
TRBV27	TRBD1	once	TRBJ2-7	TGTGCCAGCAGTTTAAGGCCAGGGGGTCCCTACGAGCAGTACTTC	CASSLRPGGPYEQYF
TRBV2	-	once	TRBJ1-1	TGTGCCAGCAGTGAAAGATCACCAGGGACGAACACTGAAGCTTTCTTT	CASSERSPGTNTEAFF
TRBV30	-	-	TRBJ2-2	TGTGCCTGGAGTGTACTGATGGCCGGGGAGCTGTTTTTT	CAWSVLMAGELFF
TRBV29-1	-	-	TRBJ2-7	TGCAGCGTTTCTTTAGGATACTACGAGCAGTACTTC	CSVSLGYYEQYF
TRBV19	-	-	TRBJ2-7	TGTGCCAGTGTAAGCCGGTACTACGAGCAGTACTTC	CASVSRYYEQYF
TRBV6-1	-	few	TRBJ1-1	TGTGCCAGCAATCCGAGGGCTCGACGTGGCACTGAAGCTTTCTTT	CASNPRARRGTEAFF
TRBV4-1	-	-	TRBJ2-3	TGCGCCAGCAGCCAAGGACGCGCCCGGGGGGCTGCAGATACGCAGTATTTT	CASSQGRARGAADTQYF
TRBV5-6	-	-	TRBJ2-2	TGTGCCAGCAGCTTGGGCAGGGCTTACACCGGGGAGCTGTTTTTT	CASSLGRAYTGELFF
TRBV5-4	-	-	TRBJ2-7	TGTGCCAGCAGCCCGAAAGGGATTGGCGATCTCTACGAGCAGTACTTC	CASSPKGIGDLYEQYF
TRBV12-3/TRBV12-4	TRBD1	-	TRBJ1-6	TGTGCCAGCAGCCCCGGGACAGGGCTTTCACCCCTCCACTTT	CASSPGTGLSPLHF
TRBV15	-	-	TRBJ2-2	TGTGCCACCAGCAGAGATTTGGGGAACACCGGGGAGCTGTTTTTT	CATSRDLGNTGELFF
TRBV7-9	TRBD2	-	TRBJ2-5	TGTGCCAGCAGCTCTCAAGCGGGACTCCAAGAGACCCAGTACTTC	CASSSQAGLQETQYF
TRBV6-5	-	-	TRBJ2-6	TGTGCCAGCAGTTTACTCCGGGACGGCGCCAACGTCCTGACTTTC	CASSLLRDGANVLTF
TRBV20-1	-	-	TRBJ2-7	TGCAGTGCTAGAGATGCAAGGCGGGGAAGCTCCTACGAGCAGTACTTC	CSARDARRGSSYEQYF
TRBV6-5	TRBD1	-	TRBJ1-1	TGTGCCAGCAGTTACCGGTACAGGGGGAACACTGAAGCTTTCTTT	CASSYRYRGNTEAFF
TRBV20-1	-	-	TRBJ1-2	TGCAGTGCTCCCTCGTTTTGGGGGTATAGCTATGGCTACACCTTC	CSAPSFWGYSYGYTF
TRBV29-1	-	-	TRBJ2-3	TGCAGCGTTGAAAAAAGGGCAGGCACAGATACGCAGTATTTT	CSVEKRAGTDTQYF
TRBV5-5	-	-	TRBJ2-7	TGTGCCAGCAGCTTGGGGGCGGGACACTACGAGCAGTACTTC	CASSLGAGHYEQYF
TRBV2	-	-	TRBJ2-2	TGTGCCAGCCAGACAGGATCGAACACCGGGGAGCTGTTTTTT	CASQTGSNTGELFF
TRBV24-1	-	-	TRBJ1-2	TGTGCCACCAGTGACCCGGAGGGAGGGTACTATGGCTACACCTTC	CATSDPEGGYYGYTF
TRBV2	TRBD1	once	TRBJ1-4	TGTGCCAGCAGGGACAGGGGTGGTTTGACTACTAATGAAAAACTGTTTTTT	CASRDRGGLTTNEKLFF
TRBV7-9	-	-	TRBJ2-4	TGTGCCAGCAGCTTAGTCCGGGGAGTTTCGGCTCTAGCCAAAAACATTCAGTACTTC	CASSLVRGVSALAKNIQYF
TRBV18	-	-	TRBJ1-2	TGTGCCAGCGGCGGGACGCCTAACTATGGCTACACCTTC	CASGGTPNYGYTF
TRBV20-1	-	once	TRBJ1-5	TGCAGTGCTAGTCTCGGCAGGGAGGATCAGCCCCAGCATTTT	CSASLGREDQPQHF
TRBV18	-	-	TRBJ2-7	TGTGCCAGCTCACCCCCCACAGGGAACGAGCAGTACTTC	CASSPPTGNEQYF
TRBV29-1	TRBD1	-	TRBJ1-2	TGCAGCGCAGATACAGGGGGCGGTTCTGGCTACACCTTC	CSADTGGGSGYTF
TRBV2	-	once	TRBJ1-4	TGTGCCAGCAGTTCAGGTCCAACTAATGAAAAACTGTTTTTT	CASSSGPTNEKLFF
TRBV20-1	-	-	TRBJ2-7	TGCAGTGCTAGGGGCCGGCTAGCGAGCTCCTACGAGCAGTACTTC	CSARGRLASSYEQYF
TRBV20-1	TRBD2	-	TRBJ2-5	TGCAGTGCTGTCCGGGGGGGCCTTACGGAGACCCAGTACTTC	CSAVRGGLTETQYF
TRBV7-9	-	-	TRBJ2-4	TGTGCCAGCAGCTTGGGCCAGGGGGGAAACATTCAGTACTTC	CASSLGQGGNIQYF